This T cell receptor beta chain was observed in a study of molecular identifiers for immune sequencing clone quantification. Study outcomes and limitations: Clones with over 20 RNA copies captured over 98% of effector molecules but under 1% of naive ones. Jurkat TCR RNA from one cell was spiked into roughly 1 million naive cells, and it was reportedly detectable there.

The table lists this clonotype with many counts. The antigen is not known. V lost 6 bases, J lost 6 bases, and 18 bases lay in between. The CDR3 contains 15 residues. CDR1 and CDR2 (germline): MNHEY, SVGAGI. Methods described previously were used for bulk TCR libraries, and listed TCR primers were applied. A single record per CDR3 protein comes from TCRdb applying MiXCR to the PCR reads. The table shows about 100,000 distinct CDR3 sequences, with about 32% occurring only once. For naive CD8 T cells, sorting used the CD8+CD4-CCR7+CD45RA+ phenotype. The rearrangement uses TRBV6-5 and TRBJ1-5; no clear D. This TCR derives from a human donor in good health. Some libraries in this study had Jurkat cell RNA spiked in. Sequenced material: naive CD8+ T cells from blood, with Jurkat cell RNA spiked in. Documented subset: FACS-sorted CD8+CD4-CCR7+CD45RA+ naive T cells. The CDR3 protein is CASSSPYHPGQPQHF. CDR3 DNA: TGTGCCAGCAGCAGTCCATACCACCCGGGTCAGCCCCAGCATTTT.